This TCR beta chain was sequenced during a study of control samples from healthy donors and cancer patients. Per the germline V gene, CDR1 is MNHEY and CDR2 is SMNVEV (reference sequence). The CDR3 spans 19 residues. Trimming took off 4 bases at V and 0 bases at J, with 19 bases between the two ends. The data were produced by immunoSEQ multiplex PCR, yet TCRdb's version contains in-frame clones alone and is incomplete. The sample holds about 72,000 clones, around 94% seen once. The sequence came from a woman aged 55 to 70 in good health. J is TRBJ2-6 and V is TRBV27; either TRBD1 or TRBD2 may fit D (5 bases each). Sequenced: blood. The CDR3 reads CASSYHGSPGLSGANVLTF. The CDR3 DNA is TGTGCCAGCAGTTACCACGGCTCCCCGGGGCTCTCTGGGGCCAACGTCCTGACTTTC.